This TCR beta chain comes out of a study of tumor and adjacent non-tumor tissue in lung cancer. RNA was extracted from bulk tissue without any cell sorting. Whole-study results and caveats: Tumor tissue had significantly higher TCR diversity than normal lung.

Per germline, CDR1 MNHNS and CDR2 SASEGT. This CDR3 is built from 13 residues. V lost 6 bases, J lost 1 base, and 10 bases lay in between. TCRbeta libraries were built with three rounds of nested PCR, modified from ARM-PCR. TCRdb processed the multiplex PCR reads anew with MiXCR; each CDR3 protein has one entry. The repertoire holds approximately 150,000 distinct CDR3 sequences, about 71% seen once, with around a sixth in the top ten. This clonotype was recorded at least ten times. What it recognizes is unknown. Sequenced material: lung tumor tissue. The chain uses TRBV6-1 and TRBJ2-7; weak D call: TRBD2 (6 bases). The receptor was isolated from a man aged 60 to 69 with small cell lung cancer. The CDR3 loop is CASSRRESYEQYF. In DNA form, the CDR3 reads TGTGCCAGCAGCCGGAGGGAATCCTACGAGCAGTACTTC.